This TCR beta chain stems from a study of cytomegalovirus exposure and HLA in healthy donors. Sequencing used immunoSEQ multiplex PCR; TCRdb keeps in-frame clones, though not all of them. The sample shows about 330,000 clones, 75% to 90% of them seen only once. The length of the CDR3 is 16 residues. Germline CDR1 and CDR2: KGHSH and LQKENI. The junction had 2 bases not matched to a gene; V was cut back by 1 base and J by 2 bases. This clone was observed once. The clonotype was recovered from a woman in her late teens or twenties in good health and CMV-seronegative. The specimen sequenced was PBMCs. The chain uses TRBV18 and TRBJ2-5; 12 nucleotides line up with TRBD2. The CDR3 is CASSPQLAGGQETQYF. The DNA for the CDR3 is TGTGCCAGCTCACCACAACTAGCGGGGGGTCAAGAGACCCAGTACTTC.